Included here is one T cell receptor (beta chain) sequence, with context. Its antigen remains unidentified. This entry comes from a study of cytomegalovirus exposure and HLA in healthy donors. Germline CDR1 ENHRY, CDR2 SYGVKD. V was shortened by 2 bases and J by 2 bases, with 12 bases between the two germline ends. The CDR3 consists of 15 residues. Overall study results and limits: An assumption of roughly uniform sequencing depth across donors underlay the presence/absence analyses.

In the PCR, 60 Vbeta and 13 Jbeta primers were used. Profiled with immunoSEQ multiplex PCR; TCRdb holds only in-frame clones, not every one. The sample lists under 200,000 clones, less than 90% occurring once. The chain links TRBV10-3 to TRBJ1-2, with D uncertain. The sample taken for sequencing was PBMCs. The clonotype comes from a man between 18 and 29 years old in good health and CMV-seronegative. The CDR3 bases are TGTGCCATCAGTGAGGCGGGGATGAGGAACTATGGCTACACCTTC. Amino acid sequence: CAISEAGMRNYGYTF.